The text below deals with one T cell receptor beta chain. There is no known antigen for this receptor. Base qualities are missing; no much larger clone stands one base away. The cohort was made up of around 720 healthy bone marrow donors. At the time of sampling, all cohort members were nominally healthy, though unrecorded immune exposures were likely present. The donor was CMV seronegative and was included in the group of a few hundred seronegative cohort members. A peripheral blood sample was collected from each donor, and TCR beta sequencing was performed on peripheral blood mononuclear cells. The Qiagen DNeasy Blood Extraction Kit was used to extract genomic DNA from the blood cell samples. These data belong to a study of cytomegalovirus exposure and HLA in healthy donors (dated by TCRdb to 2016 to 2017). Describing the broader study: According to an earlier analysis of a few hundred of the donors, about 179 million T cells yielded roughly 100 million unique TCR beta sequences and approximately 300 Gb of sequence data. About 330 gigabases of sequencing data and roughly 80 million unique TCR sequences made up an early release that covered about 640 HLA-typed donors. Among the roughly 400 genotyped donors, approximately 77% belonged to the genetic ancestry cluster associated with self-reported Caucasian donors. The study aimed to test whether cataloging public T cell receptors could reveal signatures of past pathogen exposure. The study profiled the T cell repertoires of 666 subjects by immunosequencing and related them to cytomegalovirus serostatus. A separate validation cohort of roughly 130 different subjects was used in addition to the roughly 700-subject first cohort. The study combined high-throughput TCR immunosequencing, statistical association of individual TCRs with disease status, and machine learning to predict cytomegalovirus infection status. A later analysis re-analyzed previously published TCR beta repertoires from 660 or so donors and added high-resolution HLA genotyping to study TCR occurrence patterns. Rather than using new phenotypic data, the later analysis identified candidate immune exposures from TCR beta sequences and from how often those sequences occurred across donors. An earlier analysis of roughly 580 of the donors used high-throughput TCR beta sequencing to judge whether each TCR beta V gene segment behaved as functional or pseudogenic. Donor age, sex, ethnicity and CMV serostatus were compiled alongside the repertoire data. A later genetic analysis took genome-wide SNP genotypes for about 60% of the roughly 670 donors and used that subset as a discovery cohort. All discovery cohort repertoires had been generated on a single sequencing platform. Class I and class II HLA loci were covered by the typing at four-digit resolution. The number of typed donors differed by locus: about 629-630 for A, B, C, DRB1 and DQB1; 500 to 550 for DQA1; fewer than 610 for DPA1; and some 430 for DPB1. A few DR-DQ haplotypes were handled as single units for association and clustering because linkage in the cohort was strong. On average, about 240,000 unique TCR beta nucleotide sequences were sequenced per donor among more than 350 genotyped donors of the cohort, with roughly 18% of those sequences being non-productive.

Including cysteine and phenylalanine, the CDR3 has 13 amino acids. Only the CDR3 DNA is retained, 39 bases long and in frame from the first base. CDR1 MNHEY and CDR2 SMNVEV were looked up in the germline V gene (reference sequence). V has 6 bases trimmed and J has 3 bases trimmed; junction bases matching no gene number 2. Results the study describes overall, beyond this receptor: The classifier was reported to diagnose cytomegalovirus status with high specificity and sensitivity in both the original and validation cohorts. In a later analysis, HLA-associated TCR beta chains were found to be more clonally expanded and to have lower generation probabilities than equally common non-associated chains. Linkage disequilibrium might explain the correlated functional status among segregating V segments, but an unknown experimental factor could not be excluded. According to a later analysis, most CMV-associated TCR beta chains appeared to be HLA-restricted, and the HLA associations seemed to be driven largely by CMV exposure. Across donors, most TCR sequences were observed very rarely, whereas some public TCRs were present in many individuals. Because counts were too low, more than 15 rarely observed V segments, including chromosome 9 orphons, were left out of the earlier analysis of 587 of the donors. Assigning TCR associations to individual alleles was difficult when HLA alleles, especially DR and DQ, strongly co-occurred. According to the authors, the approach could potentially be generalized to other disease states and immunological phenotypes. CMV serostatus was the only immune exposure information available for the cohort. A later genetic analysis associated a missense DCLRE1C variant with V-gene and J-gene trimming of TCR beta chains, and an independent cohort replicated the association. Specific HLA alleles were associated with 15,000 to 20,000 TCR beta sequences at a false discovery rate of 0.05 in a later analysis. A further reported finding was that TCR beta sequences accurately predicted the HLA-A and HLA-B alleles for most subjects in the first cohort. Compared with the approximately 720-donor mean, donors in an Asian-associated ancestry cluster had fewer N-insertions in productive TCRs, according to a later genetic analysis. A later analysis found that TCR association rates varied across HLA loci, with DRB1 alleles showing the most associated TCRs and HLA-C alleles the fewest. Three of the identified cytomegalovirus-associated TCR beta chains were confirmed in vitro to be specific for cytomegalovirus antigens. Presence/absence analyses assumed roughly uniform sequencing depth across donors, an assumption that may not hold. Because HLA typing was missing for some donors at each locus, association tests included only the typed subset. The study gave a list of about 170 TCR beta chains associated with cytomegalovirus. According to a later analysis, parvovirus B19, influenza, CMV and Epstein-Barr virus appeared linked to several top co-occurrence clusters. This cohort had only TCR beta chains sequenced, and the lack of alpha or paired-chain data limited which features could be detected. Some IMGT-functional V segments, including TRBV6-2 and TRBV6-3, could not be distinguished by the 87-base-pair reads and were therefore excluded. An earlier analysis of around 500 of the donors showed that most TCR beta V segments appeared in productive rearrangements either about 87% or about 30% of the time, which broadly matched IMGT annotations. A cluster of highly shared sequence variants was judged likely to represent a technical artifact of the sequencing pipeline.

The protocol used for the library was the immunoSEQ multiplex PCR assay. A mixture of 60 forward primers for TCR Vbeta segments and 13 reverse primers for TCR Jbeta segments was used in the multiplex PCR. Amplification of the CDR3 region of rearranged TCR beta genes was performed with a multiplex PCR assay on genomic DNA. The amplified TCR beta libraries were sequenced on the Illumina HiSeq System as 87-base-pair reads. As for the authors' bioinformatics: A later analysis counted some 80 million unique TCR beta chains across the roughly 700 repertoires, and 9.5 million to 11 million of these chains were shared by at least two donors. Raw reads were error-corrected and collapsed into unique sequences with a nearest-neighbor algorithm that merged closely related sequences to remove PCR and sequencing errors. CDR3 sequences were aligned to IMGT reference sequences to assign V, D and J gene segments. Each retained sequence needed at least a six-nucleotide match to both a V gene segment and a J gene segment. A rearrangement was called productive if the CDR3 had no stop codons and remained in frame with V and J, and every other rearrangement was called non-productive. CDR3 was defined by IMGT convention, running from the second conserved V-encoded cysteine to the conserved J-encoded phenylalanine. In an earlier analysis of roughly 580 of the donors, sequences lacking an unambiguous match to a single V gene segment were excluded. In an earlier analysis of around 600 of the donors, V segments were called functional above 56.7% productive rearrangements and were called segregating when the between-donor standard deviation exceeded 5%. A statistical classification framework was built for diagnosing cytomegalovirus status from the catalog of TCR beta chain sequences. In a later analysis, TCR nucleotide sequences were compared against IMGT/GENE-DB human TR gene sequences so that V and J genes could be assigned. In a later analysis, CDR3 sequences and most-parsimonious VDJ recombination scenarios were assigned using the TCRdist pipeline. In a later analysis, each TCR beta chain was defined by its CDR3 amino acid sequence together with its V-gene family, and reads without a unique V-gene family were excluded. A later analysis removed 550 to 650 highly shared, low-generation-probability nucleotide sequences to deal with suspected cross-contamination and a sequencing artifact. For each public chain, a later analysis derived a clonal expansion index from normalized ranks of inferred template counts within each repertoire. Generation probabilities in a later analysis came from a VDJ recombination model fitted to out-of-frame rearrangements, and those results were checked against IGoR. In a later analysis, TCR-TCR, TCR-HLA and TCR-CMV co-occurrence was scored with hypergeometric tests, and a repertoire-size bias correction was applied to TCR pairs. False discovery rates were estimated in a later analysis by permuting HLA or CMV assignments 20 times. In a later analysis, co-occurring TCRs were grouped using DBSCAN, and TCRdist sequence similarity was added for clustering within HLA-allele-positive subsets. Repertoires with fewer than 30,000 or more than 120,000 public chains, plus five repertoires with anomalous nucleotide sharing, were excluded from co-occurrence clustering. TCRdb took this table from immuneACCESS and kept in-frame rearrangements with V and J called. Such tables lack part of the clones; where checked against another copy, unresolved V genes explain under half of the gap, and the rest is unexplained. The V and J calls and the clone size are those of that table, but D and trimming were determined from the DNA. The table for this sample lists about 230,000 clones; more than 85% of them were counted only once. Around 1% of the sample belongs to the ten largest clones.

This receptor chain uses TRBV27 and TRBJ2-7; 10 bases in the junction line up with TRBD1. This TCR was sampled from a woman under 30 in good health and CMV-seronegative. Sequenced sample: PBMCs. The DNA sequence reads TGTGCCAGCAGGAGGACAGGGGGCTACGAGCAGTACTTC. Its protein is CASRRTGGYEQYF.